Below, 6 T cell receptor beta chains from the same sample are listed, as sequenced in a study of blood T cell repertoires in COVID-19 (dated by TCRdb to 2018 to 2021). The library was made by the immunoSEQ multiplex PCR assay. The clones in this table, taken by TCRdb from immuneACCESS, are in-frame only. Not every clone is retained; where verified, under half of the shortfall comes from an unresolved V gene, and the cause of the rest is unknown. Present in this sample are 200,000 to 300,000 clones, about 87% of which were seen just once. The top ten constitute 4% of the sample. Sequenced input: peripheral blood. The receptors shown here come from a man aged 55 to 69 who had recovered from COVID-19.

The chain couples TRBV2 to TRBJ2-5; 8 bases are a match to TRBD1. Germline V gene lookup returns CDR1 SNHLY and CDR2 FYNNEI. The CDR3 length is 14 residues. The V segment lost 6 bases and the J segment 0 bases; nucleotides outside the gene matches: 3. DNA for the CDR3: TGTGCCAGCAGCTTGGACAGGGACCAAGAGACCCAGTACTTC. It specifies CASSLDRDQETQYF.

The V and J genes are TRBV10-3 and TRBJ2-5; 9 bases align to TRBD2. The CDR3 consists of 17 residues. Germline CDR1 ENHRY, CDR2 SYGVKD. Germline trimming cut 3 bases from V and 0 bases from J; bases unmatched to any gene: 8. The CDR3 spells CAISEGGSGGYQETQYF. In DNA form, the CDR3 reads TGTGCCATCAGTGAAGGGGGTAGCGGGGGTTACCAAGAGACCCAGTACTTC.

The V gene is TRBV27, the J gene TRBJ2-3; TRBD2 aligns across 13 bases. Germline-derived CDR1 and CDR2 are MNHEY and SMNVEV (reference sequence). CDR3 length: 20 amino acids. The J segment lost 0 bases and the V segment lost 2 bases, leaving 11 bases of the junction unmatched. The CDR3 nucleotides are TGTGCCAGCAGTTTAATGGGACTAGCGGGGCATTCCTCTAGCACAGATACGCAGTATTTT. Its protein product is CASSLMGLAGHSSSTDTQYF.

J is TRBJ2-7 and V is TRBV11-2; tentative D call: TRBD1 (6 bases). This CDR3 comprises 14 residues. Trimming pared 2 bases from V and 5 bases from J, leaving 13 bases between. Germline-derived CDR1 and CDR2 are SGHAT and FQNNGV. The CDR3: CASSLRRTVNEQYF. The CDR3 DNA reads as TGTGCCAGCAGCTTAAGGAGGACAGTAAACGAGCAGTACTTC.

The genes are TRBV7-3 and TRBJ2-3; 12 nucleotides agree with TRBD2. This CDR3 is 20 amino acids long. Germline V CDR1 and CDR2: SGHTA, FQGTGA. V shed 5 bases, J shed 3 bases, and the junction held 18 bases outside the gene matches. The CDR3 bases are TGTGCCAGCAGCCCTCTGGTCCTAGCGGGGGGGCTCGGAGGGACAGATACGCAGTATTTT. Its protein product is CASSPLVLAGGLGGTDTQYF.

The V and J genes are TRBV7-9 and TRBJ1-5, with a weak D call TRBD1 (6 bases). The CDR3 has 14 residues. Trimming shortened V by 5 bases and J by 2 bases, and 10 bases separated the two germline ends. Per germline, CDR1 SEHNR and CDR2 FQNEAQ (reference sequence). CDR3 nucleotides: TGTGCCAGCAGCCGTTCAGGGGGCAATCAGCCCCAGCATTTT. Amino acid sequence: CASSRSGGNQPQHF.